A single sample is the source of the 12 T cell receptor beta chains below, sequenced in a study of blood T cells in healthy people across ages. Using a J-beta primer mix together with a sample-barcoded 5' primer, a second PCR was run for roughly 7 to 12 cycles. TCRdb recomputed calls from the 5' RACE reads with MiXCR, one row per CDR3 protein. The sample yields roughly 700,000 distinct CDR3 sequences, approximately 50% seen once. Sequenced sample: blood. The origin of the receptors is a woman between 55 and 75 years old in good health.

This clonotype was seen a handful of times. The chain has TRBV27 and TRBJ2-6; TRBD1 might be the D (6 bases). Between the trimmed V and J ends, which lost 6 bases and 2 bases, there was a span of 17 bases. This CDR3 region has 17 residues. Germline V lookup: CDR1 MNHEY, CDR2 SMNVEV (reference sequence). The CDR3 nucleotides are TGTGCCAGCAGCCCCAAATATACAGGGACTGGGGCCAACGTCCTGACTTTC. Residues: CASSPKYTGTGANVLTF. Looking up the rest from reference TRBV27 and TRBJ2-6 gives the full variable domain: EAQVTQNPRYLITVTGKKLTVTCSQNMNHEYMSWYRQDPGLGLRQIYYSMNVEVTDKGDVPEGYKVSRKEKRNFPLILESPSPNQTSLYFCASSPKYTGTGANVLTFGAGSRLTVL.

For the CDR3, the DNA is TGCGCCAGCAGCTTGGGCCCGGGGGGAAAAGAGACCCAGTACTTC. It is translated as CASSLGPGGKETQYF. This chain connects TRBV5-1 to TRBJ2-5; 7 bases fit TRBD2. The CDR3 is made up of 15 amino acids. With V trimmed by 0 bases and J by 3 bases, 5 bases remained unmatched. The germline gives CDR1 SGHRS, CDR2 YFSETQ.

V usage is TRBV12-3 or TRBV12-4 and J usage is TRBJ1-5; D is ambiguous. The CDR3 runs to 15 residues. V lost 6 bases to trimming and J lost 0 bases, with 12 bases between them. CDR3 DNA: TGTGCCAGCAGCACCGACATAAATAGCAATCAGCCCCAGCATTTT. Its protein is CASSTDINSNQPQHF.

The chain joins TRBV7-2 to TRBJ2-2; no clear D gene. The germline V gene has CDR1 SGHTA and CDR2 FQGNSA. The CDR3 is made up of 15 amino acids. Trimming left V 0 bases short and J 5 bases short, with 10 bases between. The CDR3 coding sequence is TGTGCCAGCAGCTTAGCTACGCTGGGGACCGGGGAGCTGTTTTTT. Translation gives CASSLATLGTGELFF.

The J gene is TRBJ1-1, the V gene TRBV7-2; D not certain. Germline loops: CDR1 SGHTA, CDR2 FQGNSA. With 4 bases removed from V and 4 bases from J, the gap between germline ends came to 16 bases. This CDR3 spans 15 amino acids. The CDR3 is CASSSSPYSGTEAFF. The CDR3 DNA reads TGTGCCAGCAGCTCAAGCCCTTACAGCGGCACTGAAGCTTTCTTT. Variable domain in full (rest from reference TRBV7-2 and TRBJ1-1): GAGVSQSPSNKVTEKGKDVELRCDPISGHTALYWYRQSLGQGLEFLIYFQGNSAPDKSGLPSDRFSAERTGGSVSTLTIQRTQQEDSAVYLCASSSSPYSGTEAFFGQGTRLTVV.

This chain uses TRBV30 with TRBJ2-1, with D perhaps TRBD1 (6 bases). V was clipped by 3 bases and J by 2 bases, with 14 bases between them. The V gene's germline CDR1 is GTSNPN and CDR2 SVGIG (reference sequence). This CDR3 is built from 15 residues. Written as DNA, the CDR3 is TGTGCCTGGAGAGTAACAGGGACCCCCTACAATGAGCAGTTCTTC. Translation gives CAWRVTGTPYNEQFF.

The chain uses TRBV10-3 and TRBJ2-5; TRBD2 matches at 8 bases. CDR3 length: 12 residues. Per germline, CDR1 ENHRY and CDR2 SYGVKD. V shed 5 bases and J 5 bases; nucleotides not matched to a gene: 1. CDR3 protein: CAISTSGETQYF. CDR3 coding DNA: TGTGCCATCAGTACTAGCGGTGAGACCCAGTACTTC.

The chain combines TRBV20-1 with TRBJ1-2; no clear D. This CDR3 is built from 15 residues. The germline V and J ends were trimmed by 1 base and 4 bases, with 16 bases remaining between them. Germline-derived CDR1 and CDR2 are DFQATT and SNEGSKA (reference sequence). The CDR3 reads CSARGWQIDTYGYTF. The CDR3 bases are TGCAGTGCTAGAGGGTGGCAAATTGATACCTATGGCTACACCTTC.

The chain employs TRBV10-3 and TRBJ2-1; D is uncertain. The length of the CDR3 is 14 residues. Trimming left V 6 bases short and J 0 bases short, with 9 bases between. Germline V lookup: CDR1 ENHRY, CDR2 SYGVKD. CDR3 coding DNA: TGTGCCATCAGCGCACAGAGCTCCTACAATGAGCAGTTCTTC. The encoded protein is CAISAQSSYNEQFF.

This clonotype has more than one count but fewer than ten. The rearrangement joins TRBV18 to TRBJ2-1, with D unclear. Germline V CDR1 and CDR2: KGHSH, LQKENI. The CDR3 sequence is 12 residues long. Trimming cost V 5 bases and J 5 bases, with 7 bases left between them. CDR3 DNA sequence: TGTGCCAGCTCAGAGAGCCACAATGAGCAGTTCTTC. It encodes CASSESHNEQFF. Looking up the rest from reference TRBV18 and TRBJ2-1 gives the full variable domain: NAGVMQNPRHLVRRRGQEARLRCSPMKGHSHVYWYRQLPEEGLKFMVYLQKENIIDESGMPKERFSAEFPKEGPSILRIQQVVRGDSAAYFCASSESHNEQFFGPGTRLTVL.

The J gene is TRBJ2-3, the V gene TRBV18; 7 bases match TRBD1. J lost 3 bases, V lost 3 bases, and 6 bases had no gene match. The CDR3 consists of 15 residues. The germline V gene encodes CDR1 KGHSH and CDR2 LQKENI. The CDR3 bases are TGTGCCAGCTCACCGCCGGGACAGCAGACAGATACGCAGTATTTT. This codes for CASSPPGQQTDTQYF.

The chain joins TRBV9 to TRBJ2-1, with 7 bases aligning to TRBD2. Per the germline V gene, CDR1 is SGDLS and CDR2 is YYNGEE. The J segment lost 6 bases and the V segment lost 3 bases, leaving 15 bases of the junction unmatched. The CDR3 runs to 17 residues. The CDR3 DNA sequence: TGTGCCAGCAGCGAGGGCCCCGGTGGGGGAGGGTTCAATGAGCAGTTCTTC. Its protein is CASSEGPGGGGFNEQFF. The variable domain in full, completed from reference TRBV9 and TRBJ2-1, reads DSGVTQTPKHLITATGQRVTLRCSPRSGDLSVYWYQQSLDQGLQFLIQYYNGEERAKGNILERFSAQQFPDLHSELNLSSLELGDSALYFCASSEGPGGGGFNEQFFGPGTRLTVL.